Listed here are 15 T cell receptor beta chains from one sample, sequenced in a study of cytomegalovirus exposure and HLA in healthy donors. Method: immunoSEQ multiplex PCR; TCRdb's copy keeps in-frame clones and lacks some. The sample carries 70,000 to 80,000 clones, roughly 93% recorded once. The sequencing input was PBMCs. The receptors come from a woman between 18 and 29 years old in good health and CMV-seropositive.

The gene calls are TRBV7-8 and TRBJ2-1; 13 nucleotides agree with TRBD2. The CDR3 spans 15 residues. The germline V gene encodes CDR1 SGHVS and CDR2 FQNEAQ. J was trimmed by 8 bases and V by 7 bases; bases with no gene match: 8. CDR3: CASNNVGLAGDEQFF. The CDR3 bases are TGTGCCAGCAATAACGTCGGACTAGCGGGAGATGAGCAGTTCTTC.

This chain connects TRBV18 to TRBJ1-2; D remains unclear. With 3 bases removed from V and 3 bases from J, the gap between germline ends came to 17 bases. Germline V gene lookup returns CDR1 KGHSH and CDR2 LQKENI. The CDR3 has 16 residues. The CDR3 loop reads CASSPSAFGGYYGYTF. The CDR3 DNA sequence: TGTGCCAGCTCACCTTCAGCCTTTGGAGGGTACTATGGCTACACCTTC.

The chain couples TRBV4-1 to TRBJ2-5; the match to TRBD2 covers 12 bases. The germline gives CDR1 MGHRA, CDR2 YSYEKL. The junction had 9 bases not matched to a gene; V was cut back by 2 bases and J by 5 bases. The CDR3 spans 17 residues. DNA for the CDR3: TGCGCCAGCAGCCAATCTCCGGGACTAGCGGGTGGCGAGACCCAGTACTTC. Its protein is CASSQSPGLAGGETQYF.

This chain joins TRBV6-5 and TRBJ1-2, with 9 bases aligning to TRBD1. V was pared by 0 bases and J by 4 bases, with 6 bases of the junction left unmatched. CDR3 length: 16 amino acids. Germline CDR1 MNHEY, CDR2 SVGAGI. This CDR3 reads CASSYSVWTGAYGYTF. CDR3 coding DNA: TGTGCCAGCAGTTACTCTGTATGGACAGGGGCCTATGGCTACACCTTC.

The V and J genes are TRBV2 and TRBJ1-2, with TRBD1 matching 10 bases. Germline CDR1 SNHLY, CDR2 FYNNEI. The CDR3 consists of 14 residues. V lost 2 bases to trimming and J lost 7 bases; unmatched junction nucleotides: 4. This CDR3 reads CASSERDRGSGYTF. The CDR3 region has the DNA TGTGCCAGCAGTGAACGGGACAGGGGCTCTGGCTACACCTTC.

CDR3 in amino acids: CAWDGQGYRSNYGYTF. The CDR3 bases are TGTGCCTGGGATGGACAGGGCTACCGGTCTAACTATGGCTACACCTTC. The chain couples TRBV30 to TRBJ1-2; TRBD1 matches at 8 bases. The length of the CDR3 is 16 residues. Germline loops: CDR1 GTSNPN, CDR2 SVGIG (reference sequence). V trimming: 5 bases; J trimming: 0 bases; junction bases outside the gene matches: 11.

The chain carries TRBV11-1 and TRBJ2-7; 9 bases agree with TRBD1. The CDR3 spans 15 residues. V gave up 5 bases and J gave up 3 bases; unmatched junction bases: 8. CDR1 is SGHAT, CDR2 FQDESV, per germline (reference sequence). The DNA for the CDR3 is TGTGCCAGCAGCCCGACTGACAGGGGGGTCTACGAGCAGTACTTC. Amino acid sequence: CASSPTDRGVYEQYF.

V usage is TRBV7-9 and J usage is TRBJ1-1, with 10 bases matching TRBD1. This CDR3 spans 16 amino acids. The germline gives CDR1 SEHNR, CDR2 FQNEAQ (reference sequence). The trim removed 5 bases at V and 6 bases at J, leaving 12 bases unmatched. Here the CDR3 reads CASSPTDRGPSPEAFF. CDR3 sequence (DNA): TGTGCCAGCAGCCCAACCGACAGGGGGCCTTCCCCTGAAGCTTTCTTT.

This sequence joins TRBV15 and TRBJ2-1; TRBD2 aligns across 10 bases. V lost 0 bases and J lost 4; bases outside the gene matches: 0. The CDR3 is 15 amino acids. The germline V gene encodes CDR1 LNHNV and CDR2 YYDKDF (reference sequence). CDR3 sequence (DNA): TGTGCCACCAGCAGAGAGACTAGCGGGTACAATGAGCAGTTCTTC. Protein product: CATSRETSGYNEQFF.

The chain employs TRBV10-1 and TRBJ2-1, with a tentative D call TRBD2 (6 bases). The V and J ends lost 2 bases and 15 bases respectively, with 17 bases between them. Per germline, CDR1 WNHNN and CDR2 SYGVQD (reference sequence). The CDR3 loop spans 13 amino acids. CDR3 bases: TGCGCCAGCAGTGAGAACGGGTGGGGGGTACGGTTCTTC. The encoded protein is CASSENGWGVRFF.

This rearrangement joins TRBV10-3 to TRBJ1-3; D may be TRBD1 (6 bases). The CDR3 totals 14 residues. Germline V gene data show CDR1 as ENHRY and CDR2 as SYGVKD. Between the trimmed V and J ends, which lost 2 bases and 2 bases, there was a span of 7 bases. CDR3 nucleotide sequence: TGTGCCATCAGTGAGACAGGGACTGGAAACACCATATATTTT. This translates into CAISETGTGNTIYF.

The rearrangement joins TRBV10-3 to TRBJ1-4, with TRBD1 matching over 7 bases. The CDR3 totals 14 residues. With 6 bases clipped from V and 4 bases from J, the junction kept 5 bases outside the gene matches. Germline values: CDR1 ENHRY, CDR2 SYGVKD. The CDR3 DNA reads TGTGCCATCAGGGGGACAGCGGATAATGAAAAACTGTTTTTT. This translates into CAIRGTADNEKLFF.

The rearrangement joins TRBV7-9 to TRBJ2-1, with D perhaps matching TRBD1 (6 bases). Germline V gene lookup returns CDR1 SEHNR and CDR2 FQNEAQ (reference sequence). This CDR3 region has 17 residues. Trimming removed 4 bases from V and 4 bases from J, with 20 bases in between. This chain's CDR3 is CASSSLTGGFPYNEQFF. CDR3 DNA: TGTGCCAGCAGCTCATTGACAGGTGGGTTTCCATACAATGAGCAGTTCTTC.

This chain uses TRBV18 with TRBJ1-2; the match to TRBD1 covers 7 bases. With 2 bases clipped from V and 0 bases from J, the junction kept 3 bases outside the gene matches. This CDR3 comprises 15 residues. Per germline, CDR1 KGHSH and CDR2 LQKENI. The CDR3 DNA is TGTGCCAGCTCACCAAACGACAGGGCTAACTATGGCTACACCTTC. Residues: CASSPNDRANYGYTF.

The chain uses TRBV28 and TRBJ1-1; maybe TRBD1 (5 bases). CDR1 is MDHEN and CDR2 is SYDVKM in the germline V gene. Trimming removed 7 bases at V and 10 bases at J, with 16 bases between. The CDR3 sequence is 12 residues long. CDR3 loop: CASIGAPLGAFF. The CDR3 nucleotides read TGTGCCAGCATAGGGGCTCCCCTGGGAGCTTTCTTT.